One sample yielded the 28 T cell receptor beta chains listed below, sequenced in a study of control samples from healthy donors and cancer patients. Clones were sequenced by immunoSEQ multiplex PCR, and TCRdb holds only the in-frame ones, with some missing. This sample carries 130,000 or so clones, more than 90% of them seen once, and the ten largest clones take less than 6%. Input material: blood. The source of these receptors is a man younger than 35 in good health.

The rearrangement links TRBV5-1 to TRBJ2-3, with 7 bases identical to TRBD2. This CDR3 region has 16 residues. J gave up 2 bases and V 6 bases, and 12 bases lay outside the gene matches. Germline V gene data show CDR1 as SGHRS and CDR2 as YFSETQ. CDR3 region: CASTVSPGLFTDTQYF. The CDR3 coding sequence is TGCGCCAGCACAGTTTCCCCGGGACTATTCACAGATACGCAGTATTTT.

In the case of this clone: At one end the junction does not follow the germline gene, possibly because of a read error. CDR3 sequence reads: CASSFSAGQEPQYF. In DNA form, the CDR3 reads TGTGCCAGCAGCTTTTCTGCGGGGCAAGAGCCCCAGTACTTC. The genes are TRBV7-9 and TRBJ2-5; possibly TRBD2 for D (6 bases). From germline, CDR1 is SEHNR and CDR2 FQNEAQ (reference sequence). The CDR3 length is 14 residues. Looking up the rest from reference TRBV7-9 and TRBJ2-5 gives the full variable domain: DTGVSQNPRHKITKRGQNVTFRCDPISEHNRLYWYRQTLGQGPEFLTYFQNEAQLEKSRLLSDRFSAERPKGSFSTLEIQRTEQGDSAMYLCASSFSAGQEPQYFGPGTRLLVL.

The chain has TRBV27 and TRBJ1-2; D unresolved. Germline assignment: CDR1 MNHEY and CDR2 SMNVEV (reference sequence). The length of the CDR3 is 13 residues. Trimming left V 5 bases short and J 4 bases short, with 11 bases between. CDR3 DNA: TGTGCCAGCAGTAATAGGGATTTCTATGGCTACACCTTC. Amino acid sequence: CASSNRDFYGYTF.

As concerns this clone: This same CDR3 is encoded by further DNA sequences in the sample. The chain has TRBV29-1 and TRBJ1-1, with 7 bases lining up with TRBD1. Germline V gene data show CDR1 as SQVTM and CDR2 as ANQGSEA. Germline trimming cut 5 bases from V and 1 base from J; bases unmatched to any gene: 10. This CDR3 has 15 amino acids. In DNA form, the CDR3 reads TGCAGCGTTCTTAACCCGACAGGGTCGAACACTGAAGCTTTCTTT. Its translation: CSVLNPTGSNTEAFF.

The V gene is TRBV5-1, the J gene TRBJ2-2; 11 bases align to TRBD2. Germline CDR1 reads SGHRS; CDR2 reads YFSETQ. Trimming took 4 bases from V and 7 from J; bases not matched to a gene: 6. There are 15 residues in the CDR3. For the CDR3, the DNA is TGCGCCAGCAGCGTAACCGGGACTAGCGGCGGGGAGCTGTTTTTT. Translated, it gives CASSVTGTSGGELFF.

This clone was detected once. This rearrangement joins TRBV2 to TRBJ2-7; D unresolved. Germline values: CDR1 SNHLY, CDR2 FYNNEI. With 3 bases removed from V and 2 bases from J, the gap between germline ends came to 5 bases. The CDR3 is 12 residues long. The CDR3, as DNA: TGTGCCAGCAGTGAGACACCCTACGAGCAGTACTTC. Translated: CASSETPYEQYF.

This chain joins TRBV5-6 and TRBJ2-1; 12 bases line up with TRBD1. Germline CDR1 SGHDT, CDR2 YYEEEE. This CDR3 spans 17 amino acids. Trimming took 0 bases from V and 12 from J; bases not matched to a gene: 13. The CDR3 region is CASSLASGTGGVEGQFF. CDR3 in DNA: TGTGCCAGCAGCTTGGCTTCCGGGACAGGGGGCGTTGAAGGGCAGTTCTTC.

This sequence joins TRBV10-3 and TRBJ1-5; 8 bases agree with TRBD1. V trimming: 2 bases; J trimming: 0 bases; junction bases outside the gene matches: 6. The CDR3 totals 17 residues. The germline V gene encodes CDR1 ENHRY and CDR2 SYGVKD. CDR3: CAISEGGQAVSNQPQHF. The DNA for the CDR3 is TGTGCCATCAGTGAGGGGGGACAGGCCGTTAGCAATCAGCCCCAGCATTTT.

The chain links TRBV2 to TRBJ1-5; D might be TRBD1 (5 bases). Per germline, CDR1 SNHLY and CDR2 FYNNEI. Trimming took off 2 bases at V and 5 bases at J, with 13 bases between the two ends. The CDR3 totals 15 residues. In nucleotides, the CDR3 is TGTGCCAGCAGTGAACGGGGCAGGGTCGATCAGCCCCAGCATTTT. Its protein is CASSERGRVDQPQHF.

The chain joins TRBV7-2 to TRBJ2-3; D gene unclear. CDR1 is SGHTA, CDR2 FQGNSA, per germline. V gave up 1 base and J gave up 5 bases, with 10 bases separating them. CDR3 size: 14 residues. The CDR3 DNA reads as TGTGCCAGCAGCTTAGAGTCTCGCGGAGATACGCAGTATTTT. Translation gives CASSLESRGDTQYF. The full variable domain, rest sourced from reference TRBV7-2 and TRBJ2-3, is GAGVSQSPSNKVTEKGKDVELRCDPISGHTALYWYRQSLGQGLEFLIYFQGNSAPDKSGLPSDRFSAERTGGSVSTLTIQRTQQEDSAVYLCASSLESRGDTQYFGPGTRLTVL.

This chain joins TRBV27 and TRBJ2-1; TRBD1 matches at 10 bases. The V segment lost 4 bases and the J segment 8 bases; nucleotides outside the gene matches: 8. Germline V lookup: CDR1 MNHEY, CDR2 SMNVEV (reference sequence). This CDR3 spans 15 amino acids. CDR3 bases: TGTGCCAGCAGTTCCCTGACAGGGGGCCGGGATGAGCAGTTCTTC. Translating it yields CASSSLTGGRDEQFF.

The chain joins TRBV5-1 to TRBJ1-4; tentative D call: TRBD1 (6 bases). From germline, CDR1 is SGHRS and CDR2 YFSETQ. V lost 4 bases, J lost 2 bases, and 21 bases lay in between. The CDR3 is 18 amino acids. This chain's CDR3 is CASSRGTRNRATNEKLFF. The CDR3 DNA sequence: TGCGCCAGCAGCCGTGGGACACGGAATAGGGCGACTAATGAAAAACTGTTTTTT.

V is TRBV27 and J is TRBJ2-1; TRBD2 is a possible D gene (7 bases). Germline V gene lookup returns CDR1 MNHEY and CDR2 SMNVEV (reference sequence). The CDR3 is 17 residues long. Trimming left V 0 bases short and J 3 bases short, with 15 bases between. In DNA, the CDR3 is TGTGCCAGCAGTTTATCTGGGGGGGGGCATATCTACAATGAGCAGTTCTTC. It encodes CASSLSGGGHIYNEQFF.

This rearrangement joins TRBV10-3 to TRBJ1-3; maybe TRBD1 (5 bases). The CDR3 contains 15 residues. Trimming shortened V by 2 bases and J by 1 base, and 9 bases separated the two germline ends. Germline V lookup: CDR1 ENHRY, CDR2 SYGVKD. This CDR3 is CAISEGGRSGNTIYF. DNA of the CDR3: TGTGCCATCAGTGAGGGGGGTCGATCTGGAAACACCATATATTTT.

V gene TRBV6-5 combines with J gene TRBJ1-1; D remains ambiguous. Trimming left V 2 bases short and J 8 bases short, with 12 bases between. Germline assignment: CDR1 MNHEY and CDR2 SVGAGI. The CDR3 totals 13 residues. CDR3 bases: TGTGCCAGCAGTTACAGTGGCGGCGGGGAAGCTTTCTTT. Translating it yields CASSYSGGGEAFF.

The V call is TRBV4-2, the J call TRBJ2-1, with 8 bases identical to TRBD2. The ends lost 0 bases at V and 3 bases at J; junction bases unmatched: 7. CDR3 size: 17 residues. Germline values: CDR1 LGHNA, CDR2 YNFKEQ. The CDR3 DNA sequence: TGTGCCAGCAGCCAAGATGCCCAGCGGGGGTTCTACAATGAGCAGTTCTTC. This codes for CASSQDAQRGFYNEQFF.

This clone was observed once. CDR3 bases: TGTGCCAGCAGCCCAACTAAGGGGTCGGGTAATGAAAAACTGTTTTTT. The encoded protein is CASSPTKGSGNEKLFF. This chain uses TRBV3-1 (or the pseudogene TRBV3-2) with TRBJ1-4, with D tentatively TRBD1 (5 bases). V was trimmed by 4 bases and J by 4 bases, leaving 16 bases between them. There are 16 residues in the CDR3. CDR1 is LGHDT, CDR2 YNNKEL, per germline (reference sequence).

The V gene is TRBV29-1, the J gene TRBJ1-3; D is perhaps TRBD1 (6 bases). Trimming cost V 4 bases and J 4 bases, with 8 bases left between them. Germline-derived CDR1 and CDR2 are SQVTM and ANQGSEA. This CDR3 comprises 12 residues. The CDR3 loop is CSVGQDGNTIYF. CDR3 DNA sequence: TGCAGCGTTGGACAGGACGGAAACACCATATATTTT.

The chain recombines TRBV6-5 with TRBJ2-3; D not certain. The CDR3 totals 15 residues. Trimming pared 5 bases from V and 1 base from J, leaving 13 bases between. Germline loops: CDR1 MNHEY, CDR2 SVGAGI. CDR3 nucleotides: TGTGCCAGCAGTAGATCCCCGGGCCGCACAGATACGCAGTATTTT. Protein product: CASSRSPGRTDTQYF.

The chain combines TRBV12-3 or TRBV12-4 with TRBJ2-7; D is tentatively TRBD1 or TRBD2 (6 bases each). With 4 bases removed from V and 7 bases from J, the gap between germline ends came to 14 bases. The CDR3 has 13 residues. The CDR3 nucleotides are TGTGCCAGCAGTTCCTCTCGAGGGGGGGAGCAGTACTTC. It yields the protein CASSSSRGGEQYF.

CDR3 region: CASGSPLVGTEAFF. In nucleotides, the CDR3 is TGTGCTAGTGGTTCCCCCCTCGTTGGGACTGAAGCTTTCTTT. The chain links TRBV12-5 to TRBJ1-1; D is uncertain. Germline V gene sequence: CDR1 LGHNT, CDR2 FRNRAP. CDR3 length equals 14 residues. Trimming stripped 4 bases from V and 5 bases from J, with 14 bases between.

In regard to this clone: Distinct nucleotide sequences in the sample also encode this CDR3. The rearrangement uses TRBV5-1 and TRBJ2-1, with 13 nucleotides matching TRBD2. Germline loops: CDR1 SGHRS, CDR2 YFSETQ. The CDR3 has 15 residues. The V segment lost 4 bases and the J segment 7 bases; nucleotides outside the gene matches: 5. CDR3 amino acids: CASSPRTSGGNEQFF. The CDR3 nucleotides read TGCGCCAGCAGCCCCCGGACTAGCGGGGGTAATGAGCAGTTCTTC.

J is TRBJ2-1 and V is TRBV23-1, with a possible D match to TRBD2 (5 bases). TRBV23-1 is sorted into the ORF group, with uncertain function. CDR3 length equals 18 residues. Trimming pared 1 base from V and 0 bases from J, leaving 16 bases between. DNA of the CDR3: TGCGCCAGCAGTCAATTCATGCGGGCTTCCTTCTCCTACAATGAGCAGTTCTTC. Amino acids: CASSQFMRASFSYNEQFF.

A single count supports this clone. The CDR3 DNA follows: TGTGCCAGCAGCTCCAGGGACAGGGGGCGAAGTGAAGCTTTCTTT. It yields the protein CASSSRDRGRSEAFF. V is TRBV7-2 and J is TRBJ1-1, with 12 bases identical to TRBD1. The J segment lost 7 bases and the V segment lost 4 bases, leaving 7 bases of the junction unmatched. From germline, CDR1 is SGHTA and CDR2 FQGNSA. The CDR3 length is 15 residues.

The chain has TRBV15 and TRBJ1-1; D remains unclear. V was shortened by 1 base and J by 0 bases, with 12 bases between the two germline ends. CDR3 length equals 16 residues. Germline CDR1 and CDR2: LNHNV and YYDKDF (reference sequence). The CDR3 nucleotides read TGTGCCACCAGCAGAGTTAGGAACCTCTTGAACACTGAAGCTTTCTTT. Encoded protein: CATSRVRNLLNTEAFF.

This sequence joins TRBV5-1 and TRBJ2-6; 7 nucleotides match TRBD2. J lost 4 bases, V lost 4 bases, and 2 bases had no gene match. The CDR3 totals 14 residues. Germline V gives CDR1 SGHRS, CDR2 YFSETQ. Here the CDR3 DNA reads TGCGCCAGCAGCCCGGGGGGAGGGGCCAACGTCCTGACTTTC. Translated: CASSPGGGANVLTF.

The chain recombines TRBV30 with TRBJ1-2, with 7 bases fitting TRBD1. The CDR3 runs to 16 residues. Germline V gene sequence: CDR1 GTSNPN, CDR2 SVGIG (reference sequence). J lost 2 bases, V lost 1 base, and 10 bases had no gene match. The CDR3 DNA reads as TGTGCCTGGAGTGCAATAGAGGGACAGAGAAACTATGGCTACACCTTC. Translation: CAWSAIEGQRNYGYTF.

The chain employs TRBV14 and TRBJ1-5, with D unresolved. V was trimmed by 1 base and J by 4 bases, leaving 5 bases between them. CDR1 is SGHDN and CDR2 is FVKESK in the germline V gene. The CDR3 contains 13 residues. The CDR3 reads CASSQGQNQPQHF. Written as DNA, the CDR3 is TGTGCCAGCAGCCAAGGGCAGAATCAGCCCCAGCATTTT.